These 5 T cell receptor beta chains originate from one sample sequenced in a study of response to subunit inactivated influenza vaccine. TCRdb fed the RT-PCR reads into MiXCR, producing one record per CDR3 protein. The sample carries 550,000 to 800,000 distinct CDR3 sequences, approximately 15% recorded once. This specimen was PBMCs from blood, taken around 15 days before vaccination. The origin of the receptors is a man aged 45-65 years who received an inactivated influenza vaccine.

The chain's CDR3 is CASSGDWGEQFF. CDR3 in DNA: TGTGCCAGCAGCGGAGACTGGGGTGAGCAGTTCTTC. The genes are TRBV9 and TRBJ2-1; D not certain. The length of the CDR3 is 12 residues. V shed 3 bases and J shed 9 bases, with 10 bases lying between them. The germline gives CDR1 SGDLS, CDR2 YYNGEE.

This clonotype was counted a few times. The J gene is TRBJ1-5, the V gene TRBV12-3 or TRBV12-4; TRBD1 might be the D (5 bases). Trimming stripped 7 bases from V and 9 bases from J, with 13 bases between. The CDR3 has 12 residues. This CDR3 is CASNWGEGPQHF. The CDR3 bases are TGTGCCAGCAACTGGGGGGAGGGGCCCCAGCATTTT.

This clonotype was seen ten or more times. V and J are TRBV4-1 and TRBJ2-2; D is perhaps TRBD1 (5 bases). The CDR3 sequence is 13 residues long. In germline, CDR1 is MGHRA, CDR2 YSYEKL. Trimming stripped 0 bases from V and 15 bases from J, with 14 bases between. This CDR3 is CASSQDAGRAVFF. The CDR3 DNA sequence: TGCGCCAGCAGCCAAGATGCCGGCAGGGCCGTGTTTTTT.

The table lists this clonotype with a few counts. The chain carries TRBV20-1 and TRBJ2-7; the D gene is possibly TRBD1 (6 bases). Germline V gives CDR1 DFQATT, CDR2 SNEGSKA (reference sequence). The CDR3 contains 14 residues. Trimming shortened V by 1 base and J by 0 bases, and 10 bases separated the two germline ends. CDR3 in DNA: TGCAGTGCTAGAGGCCAGGGGAACTCCTACGAGCAGTACTTC. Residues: CSARGQGNSYEQYF.

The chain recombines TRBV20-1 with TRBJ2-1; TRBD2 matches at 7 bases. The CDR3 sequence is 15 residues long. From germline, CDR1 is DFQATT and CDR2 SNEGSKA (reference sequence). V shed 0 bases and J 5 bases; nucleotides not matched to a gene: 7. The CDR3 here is CSARDLTGLHNEQFF. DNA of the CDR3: TGCAGTGCTAGAGATCTAACGGGACTACACAATGAGCAGTTCTTC.